Each of the 22 T cell receptor beta chains below was sequenced from the same sample in a study of breast tumors, draining lymph nodes, adjacent tissues. Breast cancer patients provided tissue from their axillary draining lymph nodes. Each CDR3 protein is one row after TCRdb ran MiXCR on the multiplex PCR reads. The sample has a few hundred thousand distinct CDR3 sequences; around 34% are singletons. The specimen was axillary lymph node tissue. The receptors originated from a female donor with breast cancer. Some clones in this sample may be carry-over from other donors' samples.

This chain joins TRBV24-1 and TRBJ2-7; 9 bases match TRBD1. The CDR3 extends over 19 amino acids. Germline CDR1 is KGHDR and CDR2 is SFDVKD. The trim removed 4 bases at V and 3 bases at J, leaving 18 bases unmatched. CDR3 DNA sequence: TGTGCCACCAGTGACGGGACAGGGCTTTTTGCCTGGCGGATCTACGAGCAGTACTTC. Translating it yields CATSDGTGLFAWRIYEQYF.

This clonotype was picked up many times. This chain joins TRBV7-8 and TRBJ1-5, with a weak D call TRBD1 (5 bases). The ends were cut back, 5 bases at V and 0 bases at J, with 29 bases in the middle. The CDR3 consists of 21 residues. Germline lookup yields CDR1 SGHVS and CDR2 FQNEAQ. This chain's CDR3 is CASSQSIHREMGEYSNQPQHF. CDR3 nucleotide sequence: TGTGCCAGCAGCCAATCTATCCATCGTGAAATGGGGGAATATAGCAATCAGCCCCAGCATTTT.

As for this clonotype: Mismatch with germline at one junction end may stem from a read error. The chain has TRBV10-3 and TRBJ1-5; 8 positions match TRBD1. The CDR3 has 13 residues. Germline V gene data show CDR1 as ENHRY and CDR2 as SYGVKD. The CDR3 here is CASSETGVWAQHF. CDR3 DNA sequence: TGCGCCAGCAGTGAGACAGGGGTGTGGGCCCAGCATTTT.

This chain joins TRBV20-1 and TRBJ2-5; D may match TRBD1 or TRBD2 (5 bases each). Germline V lookup: CDR1 DFQATT, CDR2 SNEGSKA (reference sequence). V dropped 7 bases and J dropped 1 base, with 13 bases sitting between them. This CDR3 has 13 residues. The CDR3 protein is CSVPGALQETQYF. The CDR3 bases are TGCAGTGTACCCGGGGCCCTCCAAGAGACCCAGTACTTC.

This clonotype was counted ten times or more. V is TRBV19 and J is TRBJ2-3, with 10 bases fitting TRBD2. Germline-derived CDR1 and CDR2 are LNHDA and SQIVND (reference sequence). The CDR3 consists of 14 residues. V dropped 8 bases and J dropped 6; count of bases not matched to a gene: 8. CDR3 loop: CASERGGQADTQYF. CDR3 nucleotides: TGTGCCAGTGAGCGGGGGGGCCAGGCCGATACGCAGTATTTT.

Remarks on this clonotype: This may stem from a read error, because a much larger clone lies one nucleotide away. The chain links TRBV11-3 to TRBJ2-7, with D possibly TRBD1 on 6 matching bases. The end of the DNA aligns better with TRBJ2-1, so the J call may be wrong. CDR1 is SGHNT, CDR2 YENEEA, per germline. The CDR3 length is 15 residues. CDR3 nucleotide sequence: TGTGCCAGCAGCTCCCCCCAGGGGACCTCCTACGAGCAGTTCTTC. It codes for CASSSPQGTSYEQFF.

This chain connects TRBV27 to TRBJ2-3; the D gene is possibly TRBD1 (6 bases). Trimming pared 6 bases from V and 1 base from J, leaving 17 bases between. Germline V CDR1 and CDR2: MNHEY, SMNVEV (reference sequence). The CDR3 sequence is 16 residues long. DNA of the CDR3: TGTGCCAGCAGCCAAAAACAGGGTAGGGGCACAGATACGCAGTATTTT. It encodes CASSQKQGRGTDTQYF.

This clonotype was detected many times. This rearrangement joins TRBV7-3 to TRBJ2-5; D gene unclear. The germline V gene has CDR1 SGHTA and CDR2 FQGTGA. V was trimmed by 2 bases and J by 5 bases, leaving 15 bases between them. This CDR3 is 15 amino acids long. CDR3 nucleotide sequence: TGTGCCAGCAGCTTATGGGGTGTAAATGGGGAGACCCAGTACTTC. It encodes CASSLWGVNGETQYF.

The chain carries TRBV6-6 and TRBJ2-3; D is possibly TRBD2 (5 bases). Trimming shortened V by 5 bases and J by 0 bases, and 12 bases separated the two germline ends. The CDR3 has 15 amino acids. Germline V gives CDR1 MNHNY, CDR2 SVGAGI (reference sequence). The CDR3 bases are TGTGCCAGCAGTGTGCGGGCAGGTAGCACAGATACGCAGTATTTT. This translates into CASSVRAGSTDTQYF.

This clonotype was seen ten or more times. V usage is TRBV19 and J usage is TRBJ2-2; the D gene is possibly TRBD1 (5 bases). The CDR3 loop spans 16 amino acids. The ends were cut back, 5 bases at V and 4 bases at J, with 17 bases in the middle. The germline gives CDR1 LNHDA, CDR2 SQIVND (reference sequence). The CDR3 region has the DNA TGTGCCAGTAGTTCGAGCAGGGCGGATCGCACCGGGGAGCTGTTTTTT. This gives the protein CASSSSRADRTGELFF.

This chain joins TRBV20-1 and TRBJ2-3, with 8 bases fitting TRBD1. Germline-derived CDR1 and CDR2 are DFQATT and SNEGSKA (reference sequence). CDR3 length equals 14 residues. The trim removed 4 bases at V and 1 base at J, leaving 4 bases unmatched. The CDR3 DNA sequence: TGCAGTGCTATCGGGACAGGCGGCACAGATACGCAGTATTTT. Amino acids: CSAIGTGGTDTQYF.

This clonotype was detected only once. The chain links TRBV20-1 to TRBJ1-6; D is unclear. The CDR3 contains 12 residues. V was shortened by 3 bases and J by 13 bases, with 13 bases between the two germline ends. The germline CDR1 and CDR2 sequences are DFQATT and SNEGSKA (reference sequence). In DNA, the CDR3 is TGCAGTGCTAGGGGAGCGGGAGGGCCCCTCCACTTT. This translates into CSARGAGGPLHF.

The gene calls are TRBV2 and TRBJ2-3, with 11 positions matching TRBD2. This CDR3 comprises 14 residues. CDR1 SNHLY and CDR2 FYNNEI come from the germline V gene. With V trimmed by 10 bases and J by 11 bases, 14 bases remained unmatched. CDR3 sequence reads: CATRGLAVYNEQYF. In DNA form, the CDR3 reads TGTGCCACCAGGGGACTAGCGGTTTACAATGAGCAGTATTTT.

This clonotype showed up many times. Just one base apart from a much larger clone, this may be a read error. A read error is likely, as this CDR3 ends without the conserved phenylalanine or tryptophan. This CDR3 is CASSPRGREETQYL. The CDR3 bases are TGTGCCAGCAGCCCCCGTGGGAGGGAAGAGACCCAGTACCTC. This chain uses TRBV7-9 with TRBJ2-5, with TRBD2 matching 7 bases. Germline lookup yields CDR1 SEHNR and CDR2 FQNEAQ (reference sequence). The junction had 6 bases not matched to a gene; V was cut back by 5 bases and J by 3 bases. This CDR3 has 14 amino acids.

This clonotype came up a few times. The genes are TRBV24-1 and TRBJ2-6, with unresolved D. This CDR3 has 13 amino acids. Trimming cost V 0 bases and J 5 bases, with 1 base left between them. Germline V lookup: CDR1 KGHDR, CDR2 SFDVKD. CDR3 in DNA: TGTGCCACCAGTGATTTGCGGGCCAACGTCCTGACTTTC. This translates into CATSDLRANVLTF.

J is TRBJ1-6 and V is TRBV2; D gene unclear. The CDR3 consists of 13 residues. CDR1 is SNHLY and CDR2 is FYNNEI in the germline V gene. V was shortened by 6 bases and J by 6 bases, with 9 bases between the two germline ends. CDR3 loop: CASRTRFNSPLHF. The CDR3 region has the DNA TGTGCCAGCAGGACACGGTTTAATTCACCCCTCCACTTT.

As for this clonotype: This may arise from a read error, as a much more abundant clone is one base away. The chain couples TRBV19 to TRBJ2-3, with 11 positions matching TRBD2. Looked up from germline, CDR1 is LNHDA and CDR2 is SQIVND (reference sequence). The CDR3 loop spans 17 amino acids. The chain's CDR3 is CASSMGASGRSTDTQSF. DNA for the CDR3: TGTGCCAGTAGTATGGGCGCTAGCGGGAGGTCCACAGATACGCAGTCTTTT.

This clonotype was observed many times. The chain couples TRBV5-1 to TRBJ2-5, with TRBD2 matching over 14 bases. This CDR3 is built from 16 residues. CDR1 SGHRS and CDR2 YFSETQ come from the germline V gene. V lost 4 bases, J lost 5 bases, and 7 bases stayed unmatched. The CDR3 loop reads CASSPGLAGGSETQYF. CDR3 nucleotide sequence: TGCGCCAGCAGCCCCGGACTAGCGGGGGGCAGTGAGACCCAGTACTTC.

This clonotype was counted ten times or more. The chain recombines TRBV9 with TRBJ2-7; 14 bases are a match to TRBD2. This CDR3 spans 15 amino acids. The germline CDR1 and CDR2 sequences are SGDLS and YYNGEE. V lost 3 bases, J lost 7 bases, and 6 bases stayed unmatched. Written as DNA, the CDR3 is TGTGCCAGCAGCGCGGGACTAGCGGGAGTGCGGGAGCAGTACTTC. Its translation is CASSAGLAGVREQYF.

This clonotype was seen a few times. The chain is built from TRBV7-2 and TRBJ2-5; 7 bases are shared with TRBD2. This CDR3 region has 15 residues. Germline V gene sequence: CDR1 SGHTA, CDR2 FQGNSA. V trimming: 2 bases; J trimming: 5 bases; junction bases outside the gene matches: 8. The CDR3 protein is CASSLPQRGGETQYF. DNA of the CDR3: TGTGCCAGCAGCTTACCTCAGCGGGGTGGGGAGACCCAGTACTTC.

This clonotype was observed many times. This rearrangement joins TRBV25-1 to TRBJ1-3; D is ambiguous. This CDR3 is built from 14 residues. Per germline, CDR1 MGHDK and CDR2 SYGVNS. The V and J ends lost 6 bases and 1 base respectively, with 10 bases between them. The CDR3 region is CASRPDKSGNTIYF. CDR3 DNA: TGTGCCAGCAGGCCAGACAAGTCTGGAAACACCATATATTTT.

This clonotype was detected ten times or more. The chain couples TRBV6-5 to TRBJ2-7, with 9 bases that match TRBD2. The CDR3 contains 15 residues. Germline V CDR1 and CDR2: MNHEY, SVGAGI. The V and J ends lost 10 bases and 1 base, in that order; junction bases with no gene match: 11. The CDR3 bases are TGTGCCACCAAAGTTGGGGCGGGAGGGTCCTACGAGCAGTACTTC. Protein sequence: CATKVGAGGSYEQYF.